This T cell receptor (beta chain) was captured by sequencing in a study of cytomegalovirus exposure and HLA in healthy donors (TCRdb year 2017). Regarding the research as a whole: An earlier analysis of 587 of the donors reported about 300 Gb of sequence data and 95 million to 140 million unique TCR beta sequences obtained from around 180 million T cells. Roughly 300 gigabases of sequencing data and around 88 million unique TCR sequences made up an early release that covered approximately 650 HLA-typed donors. Among the roughly 400 genotyped donors, roughly 80% belonged to the genetic ancestry cluster associated with self-reported Caucasian donors. The study was designed to test whether signatures of past pathogen exposure could be identified by cataloging public T cell receptors. Using immunosequencing, the study profiled T cell repertoires from 500 to 800 subjects and related those repertoires to cytomegalovirus serostatus. In addition to the first cohort of 666 subjects, a separate validation cohort of approximately 130 different subjects was used. High-throughput TCR immunosequencing, statistical association of individual TCRs with disease status, and machine learning were combined to predict cytomegalovirus infection status. To study patterns of TCR occurrence, a later analysis re-analyzed previously published TCR beta repertoires from 500 to 850 donors and added high-resolution HLA genotyping. The later analysis used no new phenotypic data to find candidate immune exposures, relying instead on TCR beta sequences and their occurrence across donors. An earlier analysis of approximately 580 of the donors used high-throughput TCR beta sequencing to judge whether each TCR beta V gene segment behaved as functional or pseudogenic. Donor age, sex, ethnicity and CMV serostatus were compiled together with the repertoire data. In a later genetic analysis, genome-wide SNP genotypes for about three fifths of the 666 donors were used, and that subset was treated as a discovery cohort. Every repertoire in the discovery cohort had been generated on one and the same sequencing platform. Both class I and class II loci were covered by HLA typing, at four-digit resolution. The number of typed donors differed by locus: about 620-640 for A, B, C, DRB1 and DQB1; approximately 520 for DQA1; some 590 for DPA1; and around 470 for DPB1. Five DR-DQ haplotypes were handled as single units for association and clustering because linkage in the cohort was strong. Among 300 to 500 genotyped donors of the cohort, an average of around 250,000 unique TCR beta nucleotide sequences was sequenced per donor, of which roughly 18% were non-productive.

This clone was counted once. What antigen it recognizes has not been identified. Per-base qualities were not stored, and no clone one base away is much larger. Receptors were amplified or captured by the immunoSEQ multiplex PCR assay. For the multiplex PCR, a mixture combining 60 forward primers for TCR Vbeta segments and 13 reverse primers for TCR Jbeta segments was used. Amplification of the CDR3 region of rearranged TCR beta genes was performed with a multiplex PCR assay on genomic DNA. Amplified TCR beta libraries were sequenced as 87-base-pair reads on the Illumina HiSeq System. As for how the authors treated the data: Across the 500 to 850 repertoires, a later analysis counted approximately 83 million unique TCR beta chains, approximately 12 million of which were shared by at least two donors. Raw reads were error-corrected and collapsed into unique sequences by a nearest-neighbor algorithm in which closely related sequences were merged to remove PCR and sequencing errors. To assign V, D and J gene segments, CDR3 sequences were aligned to IMGT reference sequences. For a sequence to be retained, a match of at least six nucleotides was required to both a V gene segment and a J gene segment. A rearrangement was called productive if the CDR3 had no stop codons and remained in frame with V and J, and every other rearrangement was called non-productive. Following IMGT convention, CDR3 was defined as the stretch from the second conserved V-encoded cysteine to the conserved J-encoded phenylalanine. The earlier analysis of about 530 of the donors excluded any sequence lacking an unambiguous match to a single V gene segment. In an earlier analysis of 450 to 750 of the donors, a V segment was called functional when productive rearrangements were above 56.7%, and segregating when the standard deviation between donors exceeded 5%. A statistical classification framework was developed to diagnose cytomegalovirus status using the catalog of TCR beta chain sequences. A later analysis assigned V and J genes by comparing TCR nucleotide sequences with IMGT/GENE-DB human TR gene sequences. Using the TCRdist pipeline, a later analysis assigned CDR3 sequences along with most-parsimonious VDJ recombination scenarios. A later analysis defined each TCR beta chain by its CDR3 amino acid sequence plus V-gene family, and excluded reads lacking a unique V-gene family. A later analysis removed 592 highly shared, low-generation-probability nucleotide sequences to deal with suspected cross-contamination and a sequencing artifact. For each public chain, a later analysis derived a clonal expansion index from normalized ranks of inferred template counts within each repertoire. A later analysis computed generation probabilities with a VDJ recombination model fitted to out-of-frame rearrangements, and checked the results against IGoR. In a later analysis, hypergeometric tests were used to score TCR-TCR, TCR-HLA and TCR-CMV co-occurrence, with a repertoire-size bias correction applied to TCR pairs. A later analysis estimated false discovery rates by permuting HLA or CMV assignments 20 times. In a later analysis, co-occurring TCRs were grouped with DBSCAN, and TCRdist sequence similarity was added when clustering was performed within HLA-allele-positive subsets. Co-occurrence clustering excluded repertoires with fewer than 30,000 or more than 120,000 public chains, plus five with anomalous nucleotide sharing. The table comes from immuneACCESS by way of TCRdb, which keeps in-frame sequences with V and J called. Part of the clones is missing from these tables; in studies checked, under half for an unresolved V gene and the rest for unknown reasons. V and J calls and clone size are as listed in that table; D and trimming were resolved from the DNA. Counted in this sample were some 200,000 clones; 70% to 85% of them appeared once. The ten largest clones add up to about 1.8% of the sample.

The CDR1 and CDR2 encoded by the germline V gene are SGDLS and YYNGEE. CDR3 length: 15 amino acids, cysteine to phenylalanine. The kept DNA is CDR3 alone, 45 bases in frame from the first base. V has 4 bases trimmed and J has 4 bases trimmed; junction bases matching no gene number 6. Overall study results and their limits: The study gave a list of about 150 TCR beta chains associated with cytomegalovirus. Linkage disequilibrium might explain the correlated functional status among segregating V segments, but an unknown experimental factor could not be ruled out. The authors suggested that the approach could potentially be extended to other disease states and immunological phenotypes. Roughly uniform sequencing depth across donors was assumed in presence/absence analyses, although this assumption may not hold. Compared with equally common non-associated chains, HLA-associated TCR beta chains in a later analysis were more clonally expanded and had lower generation probabilities. HLA typing was unavailable for some donors at each locus, so association tests used only the typed subset. Strong co-occurrence of HLA alleles, especially DR and DQ, made assigning TCR associations to individual alleles difficult. In a later genetic analysis, fewer N-insertions in productive TCRs were reported among donors in an Asian-associated ancestry cluster than the roughly 700-donor mean. A further reported finding was that TCR beta sequences accurately predicted the HLA-A and HLA-B alleles for most subjects in the first cohort. The only immune exposure information available for the cohort was CMV serostatus. In an earlier analysis of approximately 590 of the donors, most TCR beta V segments appeared in productive rearrangements about 87% or about 30% of the time, broadly matching IMGT annotations. Some IMGT-functional V segments, including TRBV6-2 and TRBV6-3, could not be told apart with the 87-base-pair reads, so those segments were excluded. Three of the identified cytomegalovirus-associated TCR beta chains were confirmed in vitro to be specific for cytomegalovirus antigens. In a later analysis, some 18,000 TCR beta sequences were associated with specific HLA alleles at a false discovery rate of 0.05. According to a later analysis, parvovirus B19, influenza, CMV and Epstein-Barr virus appeared linked to several top co-occurrence clusters. Because counts were too low, seventeen rarely observed V segments, including chromosome 9 orphons, were excluded from the earlier analysis of several hundred of the donors. This cohort had only TCR beta chains sequenced, and the lack of alpha or paired-chain data limited which features could be detected. Most TCR sequences were seen in very few donors, while some public TCRs were found in many individuals. In both the original and validation cohorts, the classifier was reported to diagnose cytomegalovirus status with high specificity and sensitivity. The sequencing pipeline was judged likely to have produced a cluster of highly shared sequence variants as a technical artifact. According to a later analysis, TCR association rates differed among HLA loci, with DRB1 alleles showing the most associated TCRs and HLA-C alleles showing the fewest. A later analysis found that most CMV-associated TCR beta chains appeared HLA-restricted, with HLA associations seemingly driven largely by CMV exposure. A later genetic analysis associated a missense DCLRE1C variant with V-gene and J-gene trimming of TCR beta chains, and an independent cohort replicated the association.

In total, roughly 710 healthy bone marrow donors made up the cohort. All cohort members were sampled while nominally healthy, although unrecorded immune exposures were likely present. The donor was CMV seronegative and was included in the group of hundreds of seronegative cohort members. A peripheral blood sample was provided by each donor, and peripheral blood mononuclear cells were used for TCR beta sequencing. Genomic DNA was extracted from the blood cell samples with the Qiagen DNeasy Blood Extraction Kit. Sequencing was carried out using PBMCs. The chain is assembled from TRBV9 and TRBJ2-2; TRBD1 aligns with 8 central bases. The sequence came from a man in his forties or fifties in good health and CMV-seronegative. The CDR3 is CASSYGQGGTGELFF. The nucleotide sequence is given as TGTGCCAGCAGCTACGGACAGGGTGGCACCGGGGAGCTGTTTTTT.